Shown below are 32 T cell receptor beta chains from a single sample sequenced in a study of blood T cells in healthy people across ages. For the second PCR, which ran for roughly 6 to 12 cycles, a sample-barcoded 5' primer and a J-beta primer mix were used. TCRdb recomputed calls from the 5' RACE reads with MiXCR, one row per CDR3 protein. The sample has hundreds of thousands of distinct CDR3 sequences, about 30% seen once. The sample comprised blood. These receptors came from a woman older than 75 in good health.

This clonotype has a count of ten or more. The chain joins TRBV7-8 to TRBJ2-1; D is tentatively TRBD1 or TRBD2 (5 bases each). The V and J ends lost 3 bases and 6 bases respectively, with 15 bases between them. The length of the CDR3 is 15 residues. Germline assignment: CDR1 SGHVS and CDR2 FQNEAQ. CDR3 in amino acids: CASSLGVASANEQFF. CDR3 DNA: TGTGCCAGCAGCTTGGGGGTGGCCTCCGCCAATGAGCAGTTCTTC.

A word on this clonotype: A single base separates this from a much larger clone, so it may be a read error. V and J are TRBV28 and TRBJ2-1; possibly TRBD1 for D (6 bases). The CDR3 is made up of 15 amino acids. The germline CDR1 and CDR2 sequences are MDHEN and SYDVKM. V was pared by 6 bases and J by 13 bases, with 25 bases between. The CDR3 coding sequence is TGTGCCAGCAGCGGACAGAGGGGCCTCCAAGAGACCCAGTTCTTC. The encoded protein is CASSGQRGLQETQFF.

This clonotype occurred many times. The chain carries TRBV12-3 or TRBV12-4 and TRBJ2-3; possibly TRBD1 for D (6 bases). This CDR3 is 15 amino acids long. Trimming pared 8 bases from V and 1 base from J, leaving 16 bases between. CDR3 sequence reads: CASGKGQLRTDTQYF. The CDR3, as DNA: TGTGCCAGCGGTAAAGGACAGCTTCGCACAGATACGCAGTATTTT.

This clonotype was seen ten or more times. The chain combines TRBV6-5 with TRBJ2-5, with a weak D call TRBD2 (5 bases). CDR1 is MNHEY and CDR2 is SVGAGI in the germline V gene. This CDR3 spans 18 amino acids. Trimming took 4 bases from V and 5 from J, leaving 26 bases between them. The CDR3 sequence is CASSSRLDMGMGVETQYF. The CDR3 DNA reads as TGTGCCAGCAGTTCCCGATTAGACATGGGCATGGGAGTGGAGACCCAGTACTTC.

There are a few counts of this clonotype. This chain links TRBV6-1 with TRBJ1-1, with D unresolved. Trimming removed 3 bases at V and 0 bases at J, with 17 bases between. CDR1 is MNHNS, CDR2 SASEGT, per germline. This CDR3 comprises 17 residues. CDR3 DNA: TGTGCCAGCAGTGATATATTCACTTCCCGCCTGAACACTGAAGCTTTCTTT. It codes for CASSDIFTSRLNTEAFF.

J is TRBJ2-3 and V is TRBV12-3 or TRBV12-4; 9 bases fit TRBD1. V shed 10 bases and J 2 bases; nucleotides not matched to a gene: 7. This CDR3 spans 14 amino acids. CDR3 region: CATKGQGYTDTQYF. The CDR3 nucleotides read TGTGCCACCAAAGGACAGGGGTACACAGATACGCAGTATTTT.

The table lists this clonotype with a count of one. A clone one base away is much larger, so this may be a read error. CDR3 region: CASSPWLAGEGEQFF. The CDR3 DNA sequence: TGTGCCAGCAGCCCCTGGCTAGCGGGGGAAGGAGAGCAGTTCTTC. V usage is TRBV7-3 and J usage is TRBJ2-1; 10 bases fit TRBD2. Germline values: CDR1 SGHTA, CDR2 FQGTGA. Losses at the gene ends were 5 bases for V and 10 bases for J; bases not matched to a gene: 11. The CDR3 totals 15 residues.

This clonotype was counted only a few times. This rearrangement joins TRBV29-1 to TRBJ2-3; 13 bases match TRBD2. Germline CDR1 is SQVTM and CDR2 is ANQGSEA. The CDR3 contains 19 residues. V lost 0 bases to trimming and J lost 1 base; unmatched junction nucleotides: 10. The CDR3 DNA follows: TGCAGCGTTGAAGAGCTCCCACTAGCGGGGGGGCCTCGCACAGATACGCAGTATTTT. It yields the protein CSVEELPLAGGPRTDTQYF.

This clonotype was counted ten times or more. The V gene is TRBV7-2, the J gene TRBJ1-1; D not resolved. From germline, CDR1 is SGHTA and CDR2 FQGNSA. CDR3 length: 15 residues. Trimming took 5 bases from V and 1 from J, leaving 14 bases between them. The CDR3 nucleotides read TGTGCCAGCAGCCCGAGGGAGGGTAGGAACACTGAAGCTTTCTTT. Residues: CASSPREGRNTEAFF.

This sequence joins TRBV10-3 and TRBJ1-1; 10 bases align to TRBD1. Germline values: CDR1 ENHRY, CDR2 SYGVKD. This CDR3 has 16 residues. With 2 bases clipped from V and 11 bases from J, the junction kept 14 bases outside the gene matches. In DNA, the CDR3 is TGTGCCATCAGTGAGCGGTCACCCGGACAGGGGGGGTATGCTTTCTTT. Translation: CAISERSPGQGGYAFF.

This clonotype was seen ten or more times. V gene TRBV6-5 combines with J gene TRBJ2-7; TRBD1 matches 9 bases. Germline loops: CDR1 MNHEY, CDR2 SVGAGI. The CDR3 runs to 15 residues. V shed 5 bases, J shed 0 bases, and the junction held 5 bases outside the gene matches. The CDR3 reads CASSRLGQGSYEQYF. The DNA for the CDR3 is TGTGCCAGCAGTCGGCTGGGACAGGGCTCCTACGAGCAGTACTTC.

This chain uses TRBV5-4 with TRBJ2-2, with a weak D call TRBD1 (6 bases). V lost 1 base and J lost 11, with 15 bases in between. The CDR3 contains 14 residues. Germline CDR1 is SGHNT and CDR2 is YYREEE (reference sequence). The CDR3 loop is CASSLTSGGGELFF. In nucleotides, the CDR3 is TGTGCCAGCAGCTTGACTAGTGGGGGCGGTGAGCTGTTTTTT.

This clonotype showed up just a few times. This chain joins TRBV19 and TRBJ1-2, with 9 bases aligning to TRBD1. V lost 3 bases, J lost 4 bases, and 6 bases stayed unmatched. Germline loops: CDR1 LNHDA, CDR2 SQIVND (reference sequence). The length of the CDR3 is 15 residues. The CDR3, as DNA: TGTGCCAGTAGTATTCCGGGACAGGGCGGCTATGGCTACACCTTC. Its translation is CASSIPGQGGYGYTF.

This clonotype was seen at least ten times. The J gene is TRBJ1-2, the V gene TRBV11-2; D gene uncertain. There are 15 residues in the CDR3. V dropped 0 bases and J dropped 2 bases, with 10 bases sitting between them. Germline V lookup: CDR1 SGHAT, CDR2 FQNNGV. Written as DNA, the CDR3 is TGTGCCAGCAGCTTAGAGGGCCGAGGGAACTATGGCTACACCTTC. Protein sequence: CASSLEGRGNYGYTF.

The gene calls are TRBV5-5 and TRBJ2-1, with 7 bases identical to TRBD2. Trimming at V came to 4 bases and at J to 2 bases, leaving 9 bases not matched to a gene. This CDR3 has 16 amino acids. Germline-derived CDR1 and CDR2 are SGHKS and YYEKEE (reference sequence). CDR3 in DNA: TGTGCCAGCAGCCCGAGGGGCGGGAGCCCCTACAATGAGCAGTTCTTC. This translates into CASSPRGGSPYNEQFF.

This clonotype was picked up many times. The chain recombines TRBV11-2 with TRBJ2-7; the D is unclear. Looked up from germline, CDR1 is SGHAT and CDR2 is FQNNGV. Deletions cut 5 bases from V and 4 bases from J, with 18 bases between. This CDR3 region has 15 residues. CDR3: CASSRPGVPSYEQYF. The CDR3 bases are TGTGCCAGCAGCCGGCCAGGTGTACCTTCGTACGAGCAGTACTTC.

This clonotype appeared many times. J is TRBJ2-3 and V is TRBV5-1, with D tentatively TRBD2 (5 bases). This CDR3 comprises 14 residues. V lost 4 bases, J lost 4 bases, and 13 bases lay in between. Germline V lookup: CDR1 SGHRS, CDR2 YFSETQ. The CDR3 DNA reads TGCGCCAGCAGCCTAGCCAATCCGGCAGATACGCAGTATTTT. Translating gives CASSLANPADTQYF.

At least ten counts were recorded for this clonotype. V and J are TRBV3-1 and TRBJ1-6, with D possibly being TRBD1 (5 bases). The CDR3 length is 14 residues. Germline assignment: CDR1 LGHDT and CDR2 YNNKEL (reference sequence). Trimming shortened V by 2 bases and J by 9 bases, and 11 bases separated the two germline ends. The CDR3 region has the DNA TGTGCCAGCAGCCAACAGGGTATTGGTTCACCCCTCCACTTT. Encoded protein: CASSQQGIGSPLHF.

This clonotype was counted many times. The chain links TRBV25-1 to TRBJ1-2; the D is unclear. The CDR3 sequence is 14 residues long. The germline V gene has CDR1 MGHDK and CDR2 SYGVNS. V was pared by 5 bases and J by 4 bases, with 14 bases between. The CDR3 reads CASSFGQVGYGYTF. CDR3 DNA: TGTGCCAGCAGTTTCGGTCAAGTGGGCTATGGCTACACCTTC.

This clonotype was counted ten times or more. The rearrangement links TRBV28 to TRBJ2-7; the match to TRBD1 covers 10 bases. The CDR3 contains 15 residues. V lost 5 bases, J lost 5 bases, and 9 bases stayed unmatched. The germline V gene has CDR1 MDHEN and CDR2 SYDVKM. The DNA of the CDR3 is TGTGCCAGCAGTCCAACGACAGGGGGCCGGAACGAGCAGTACTTC. Translation gives CASSPTTGGRNEQYF.

This clonotype was seen repeatedly, ten times or more. The chain is built from TRBV3-1 and TRBJ2-7, with TRBD1 identical over 7 bases. The CDR3 runs to 15 residues. J gave up 4 bases and V 6 bases, and 12 bases lay outside the gene matches. Germline CDR1 is LGHDT and CDR2 is YNNKEL (reference sequence). DNA for the CDR3: TGTGCCAGCAGTCTCTCGGGACAGCCTTTTTACGAGCAGTACTTC. Encoded protein: CASSLSGQPFYEQYF.

This clonotype has a count of ten or more. The chain recombines TRBV4-1 with TRBJ2-3, with D tentatively TRBD1 or TRBD2 (5 bases each). V lost 3 bases and J lost 2, with 18 bases in between. The CDR3 totals 17 residues. The germline gives CDR1 MGHRA, CDR2 YSYEKL. DNA for the CDR3: TGCGCCAGCAGCCAGGAAGGGGTTGGCGGGTACACAGATACGCAGTATTTT. This codes for CASSQEGVGGYTDTQYF.

The J gene is TRBJ1-5, the V gene TRBV12-3 or TRBV12-4, with D unclear. The CDR3 has 16 amino acids. V lost 6 bases and J 3 bases, leaving 18 bases between the germline ends. The CDR3 region is CASSQDGSPLNQPQHF. DNA of the CDR3: TGTGCCAGCAGCCAGGACGGGAGTCCCCTCAATCAGCCCCAGCATTTT.

This clonotype has a count of ten or more. V gene TRBV24-1 combines with J gene TRBJ2-5, with D perhaps given as TRBD1 or TRBD2 (6 bases each). This CDR3 spans 17 amino acids. Germline CDR1 KGHDR, CDR2 SFDVKD. Trimming removed 3 bases at V and 5 bases at J, with 21 bases between. The CDR3 DNA sequence: TGTGCCACCAGTGATGGGCTAAGGTCCGGAGGGGGGGAGACCCAGTACTTC. Translating gives CATSDGLRSGGGETQYF.

This clonotype was seen ten or more times. V is TRBV5-4 and J is TRBJ1-2, with unresolved D. The CDR3 sequence is 15 residues long. Germline CDR1 is SGHNT and CDR2 is YYREEE (reference sequence). V was cut by 5 bases and J by 2 bases, with 16 bases left in between. CDR3: CASRPGPRGNYGYTF. CDR3 sequence (DNA): TGTGCCAGCAGACCCGGCCCCCGAGGCAACTATGGCTACACCTTC.

Ten or more counts support this clonotype. The rearrangement joins TRBV20-1 to TRBJ2-7; 10 bases are shared with TRBD1. J lost 2 bases, V lost 6 bases, and 7 bases had no gene match. Looked up from germline, CDR1 is DFQATT and CDR2 is SNEGSKA (reference sequence). The CDR3 is 14 amino acids. CDR3 nucleotide sequence: TGCAGTGCCAAGACAGGGGGCAAAACCTACGAGCAGTACTTC. Translating it yields CSAKTGGKTYEQYF.

This clonotype was counted many times. The chain is built from TRBV27 and TRBJ2-7; maybe TRBD1 (6 bases). Germline V gene lookup returns CDR1 MNHEY and CDR2 SMNVEV (reference sequence). This CDR3 spans 14 amino acids. Trimming stripped 8 bases from V and 4 bases from J, with 18 bases between. This chain's CDR3 is CASQPLQGKYEQYF. The DNA for the CDR3 is TGTGCCAGCCAACCCCTCCAGGGGAAATACGAGCAGTACTTC.

This clonotype was observed at least ten times. A clone one base away is much larger, so this may be a read error. The rearrangement uses TRBV6-2 or TRBV6-3 and TRBJ2-1; D is uncertain. Germline CDR1 MNHEY, CDR2 SVGEGT. The CDR3 spans 10 residues. The V gene lost 6 bases and the J gene lost 5 bases, with 2 bases spanning the gap. CDR3 DNA: TGTGCCAGCAGCGACAATGAGCAGTTCTTC. It is translated as CASSDNEQFF.

This clonotype was picked up one time. J is TRBJ2-5 and V is TRBV29-1; 12 bases are shared with TRBD2. Germline V CDR1 and CDR2: SQVTM, ANQGSEA. The CDR3 spans 14 residues. V was pared by 6 bases and J by 4 bases, with 6 bases of the junction left unmatched. CDR3 residues: CSVGLAGIGETQYF. The DNA for the CDR3 is TGCAGCGTCGGACTAGCGGGAATAGGAGAGACCCAGTACTTC.

The table lists this clonotype with many counts. The V call is TRBV7-2, the J call TRBJ2-3, with D perhaps TRBD2 (5 bases). Germline values: CDR1 SGHTA, CDR2 FQGNSA. The CDR3 loop spans 12 amino acids. Trimming cost V 5 bases and J 6 bases, with 9 bases left between them. CDR3 loop: CASSARRDTQYF. CDR3 in DNA: TGTGCCAGCAGCGCAAGGAGGGATACGCAGTATTTT.

The sample holds a few counts of this clonotype. Given a much more abundant clone one base away, this may be a read error. This chain uses TRBV5-1 with TRBJ2-5, with D perhaps matching TRBD2 (6 bases). The CDR3 consists of 14 residues. Germline CDR1 and CDR2: SGHRS and YFSETQ. CDR3 loop: CANSLGGRQETQYF. CDR3 bases: TGCGCCAACAGCTTGGGAGGCCGACAAGAGACCCAGTACTTC.

This clonotype occurred a few times. This rearrangement joins TRBV4-1 to TRBJ1-1; D is uncertain. In germline, CDR1 is MGHRA, CDR2 YSYEKL. This CDR3 spans 19 amino acids. V shed 1 base and J shed 4 bases, with 25 bases lying between them. In nucleotides, the CDR3 is TGCGCCAGCAGCCAAGTGCTGCGGCTAAGAGCGAATCTTGGCACTGAAGCTTTCTTT. Protein: CASSQVLRLRANLGTEAFF.